The 3 T cell receptor beta chains below were found in one sample sequenced in a study of patients and donors after allogeneic stem cell transplantation. TCRdb re-called the RT-PCR reads with MiXCR, one entry per CDR3 protein. The table has about 150,000 distinct CDR3 sequences, approximately 25% seen once; the top ten hold roughly a quarter. Sequenced input: blood, either unsorted or a sorted T cell fraction (not recorded which). The receptor source for this set is a human donor who was either an allogeneic HSCT recipient or a stem cell or donor lymphocyte infusion donor (not recorded which). It is not recorded whose cells these are; they may come from a transplant donor.

This clonotype appeared a few times. The rearrangement joins TRBV9 to TRBJ2-2; D not certain. The CDR3 covers 17 residues. The germline CDR1 and CDR2 sequences are SGDLS and YYNGEE. V gave up 2 bases and J gave up 0 bases, with 14 bases separating them. The CDR3 is CASSVGLSSANTGELFF. Here the CDR3 DNA reads TGTGCCAGCAGCGTGGGTTTGAGCAGCGCGAACACCGGGGAGCTGTTTTTT.

The chain's CDR3 is CASTGGPTNYEQYF. The DNA for the CDR3 is TGTGCCAGCACTGGCGGGCCCACAAACTACGAGCAGTACTTC. This chain uses TRBV6-2 or TRBV6-3 with TRBJ2-7, with D possibly matching TRBD2 (5 bases). Trimming stripped 7 bases from V and 3 bases from J, with 16 bases between. The CDR3 totals 14 residues. Germline V gives CDR1 MNHEY, CDR2 SVGEGT.

The chain recombines TRBV4-1 with TRBJ2-1, with D perhaps matching TRBD1 (5 bases). V lost 0 bases and J 5 bases, leaving 11 bases between the germline ends. The CDR3 has 15 amino acids. Germline CDR1 MGHRA, CDR2 YSYEKL. CDR3 loop: CASSQETDSNNEQFF. As DNA, the CDR3 is TGCGCCAGCAGCCAAGAGACCGACAGTAACAATGAGCAGTTCTTC.